This TCR beta chain comes out of a study of T cell responses to AZD1222 COVID-19 vaccine. Whole-study context: Analysis merged second doses at about 4 or about 12 weeks.

Regarding this clone: Antigen specificity is unknown.

This CDR3 contains 14 residues. The V end was cut by 8 bases, the J end by 4 bases, with 17 bases between. Germline V gene lookup returns CDR1 SGHAT and CDR2 FQNNGV. Overall study findings and caveats: Only six or seven AZD1222 recipients were seropositive at baseline. Nearly half of the spike-specific TCRs reportedly recognize variant regions that carry no mutations. Donors, mostly white British, included more females; clonal diversity was possibly underestimated.

The repertoire was sequenced with immunoSEQ multiplex PCR; TCRdb's copy has only in-frame clones and lacks some. Counted here are around 78,000 clones, around 87% occurring once; the ten biggest clones make up 24%. This rearrangement joins TRBV11-2 to TRBJ1-1; D is perhaps TRBD1 (5 bases). The clonotype comes from an adult in good health. The sequences come from peripheral blood, collected on day 0 of AZD1222 vaccination. For the CDR3, the DNA is TGTGCCAGCCGCCGGGGGGGGGAGGGCACTGAAGCTTTCTTT. It yields the protein CASRRGGEGTEAFF. Combining the CDR3 with reference TRBV11-2 and TRBJ1-1 gives the whole variable domain EAGVAQSPRYKIIEKRQSVAFWCNPISGHATLYWYQQILGQGPKLLIQFQNNGVVDDSQLPKDRFSAERLKGVDSTLKIQPAKLEDSAVYLCASRRGGEGTEAFFGQGTRLTVV.